The 21 T cell receptor beta chains below were found in one sample sequenced in a study of T cell responses to AZD1222 COVID-19 vaccine. Method: immunoSEQ multiplex PCR; TCRdb's copy keeps in-frame clones and lacks some. Here the sample spans about 150,000 clones, just over 90% being singletons. This material consisted of peripheral blood, taken on day 0 of AZD1222 vaccination. All receptors derive from an adult in good health.

V and J are TRBV19 and TRBJ1-1; perhaps TRBD1 as D (5 bases). Trimming shortened V by 3 bases and J by 8 bases, and 13 bases separated the two germline ends. CDR1 and CDR2 from the germline V gene are LNHDA and SQIVND (reference sequence). The CDR3 extends over 13 amino acids. CDR3 residues: CASSIFGGEEAFF. The CDR3 nucleotides read TGTGCCAGTAGTATTTTCGGGGGAGAGGAAGCTTTCTTT. The entire variable domain, with the rest obtained from reference TRBV19 and TRBJ1-1, is as follows: DGGITQSPKYLFRKEGQNVTLSCEQNLNHDAMYWYRQDPGQGLRLIYYSQIVNDFQKGDIAEGYSVSREKKESFPLTVTSAQKNPTAFYLCASSIFGGEEAFFGQGTRLTVV.

The chain carries TRBV2 and TRBJ2-7; D is undetermined. Germline V gene lookup returns CDR1 SNHLY and CDR2 FYNNEI. V gave up 6 bases and J gave up 0 bases, with 12 bases separating them. The CDR3 spans 14 residues. CDR3 sequence reads: CASSESSYSYEQYF. The CDR3 DNA is TGTGCCAGCAGCGAGTCATCGTACTCCTACGAGCAGTACTTC. The whole variable domain, remainder taken from reference TRBV2 and TRBJ2-7, is EPEVTQTPSHQVTQMGQEVILRCVPISNHLYFYWYRQILGQKVEFLVSFYNNEISEKSEIFDDQFSVERPDGSNFTLKIRSTKLEDSAMYFCASSESSYSYEQYFGPGTRLTVT.

This chain uses TRBV19 with TRBJ2-2, with TRBD2 matching 10 bases. V dropped 7 bases and J dropped 1; count of bases not matched to a gene: 6. Per germline, CDR1 LNHDA and CDR2 SQIVND (reference sequence). CDR3 length equals 16 residues. CDR3 in amino acids: CASKSSGSRNTGELFF. CDR3 in DNA: TGTGCCAGTAAGTCTAGCGGGAGCCGGAACACCGGGGAGCTGTTTTTT.

The J gene is TRBJ1-1, the V gene TRBV19, with D unclear. V lost 0 bases, J lost 3 bases, and 8 bases lay in between. Germline V gives CDR1 LNHDA, CDR2 SQIVND (reference sequence). The CDR3 contains 14 residues. Here the CDR3 reads CASSIDQGYTEAFF. The CDR3, as DNA: TGTGCCAGTAGTATAGATCAAGGGTACACTGAAGCTTTCTTT.

This rearrangement joins TRBV7-8 to TRBJ1-6; D gene ambiguous. V dropped 1 base and J dropped 7 bases, with 20 bases sitting between them. This CDR3 has 18 amino acids. Germline V gene data show CDR1 as SGHVS and CDR2 as FQNEAQ. As DNA, the CDR3 is TGTGCCAGCAGCTTAGTAATTTCCGGAGGTCTTCTAAATTCACCCCTCCACTTT. Encoded protein: CASSLVISGGLLNSPLHF.

The rearrangement uses TRBV3-1 (or the pseudogene TRBV3-2) and TRBJ1-4, with D unclear. Germline V gene data show CDR1 as LGHDT and CDR2 as YNNKEL (reference sequence). There are 14 residues in the CDR3. V lost 4 bases to trimming and J lost 3 bases, with 9 bases between them. The CDR3 bases are TGTGCCAGCAGCCTATCCGGGGCTAATGAAAAACTGTTTTTT. This codes for CASSLSGANEKLFF.

This clone was picked up a small number of times. J is TRBJ2-7 and V is TRBV6-2 or TRBV6-3; D is unresolved. V lost 5 bases and J lost 4, with 9 bases in between. Germline V gene sequence: CDR1 MNHEY, CDR2 SVGEGT. This CDR3 contains 12 residues. The CDR3 nucleotides are TGTGCCAGCAGTATTAGGGCTTACGAGCAGTACTTC. Protein: CASSIRAYEQYF.

The chain carries TRBV6-5 and TRBJ1-5, with TRBD1 as a possible D gene (6 bases). Germline values: CDR1 MNHEY, CDR2 SVGAGI. Trimming removed 7 bases at V and 5 bases at J, with 18 bases between. The CDR3 is made up of 15 amino acids. Here the CDR3 reads CASKRADSGYQPQHF. The CDR3 DNA follows: TGTGCCAGCAAACGAGCGGACAGCGGGTATCAGCCCCAGCATTTT.

Here the CDR3 DNA reads TGTGCCAGCTCACCACGTTCCGGAGATACGCAGTATTTT. Amino acid sequence: CASSPRSGDTQYF. This chain uses TRBV18 with TRBJ2-3, with D hard to call. The CDR3 is 13 amino acids. The germline CDR1 and CDR2 sequences are KGHSH and LQKENI. Trimming removed 1 base at V and 5 bases at J, with 7 bases between.

The V and J genes are TRBV29-1 and TRBJ2-7, with D unresolved. CDR3 length: 11 amino acids. The germline V gene has CDR1 SQVTM and CDR2 ANQGSEA. V lost 4 bases, J lost 4 bases, and 8 bases lay in between. CDR3 sequence (DNA): TGCAGCGTTGTATTAGAATACGAGCAGTACTTC. This gives the protein CSVVLEYEQYF.

The CDR3 reads CASSFYGKSRPQHF. CDR3 sequence (DNA): TGTGCCAGCAGCTTCTATGGCAAGTCAAGGCCCCAGCATTTT. The chain recombines TRBV5-4 with TRBJ1-5; D not certain. V lost 2 bases and J 9 bases, leaving 15 bases between the germline ends. CDR1 and CDR2 from the germline V gene are SGHNT and YYREEE (reference sequence). This CDR3 is 14 amino acids long.

This chain links TRBV5-1 with TRBJ2-6, with no clear D. Germline values: CDR1 SGHRS, CDR2 YFSETQ. This CDR3 has 17 amino acids. V was shortened by 0 bases and J by 0 bases, with 10 bases between the two germline ends. CDR3 sequence (DNA): TGCGCCAGCAGCTTGGGCAGAACTAACTCTGGGGCCAACGTCCTGACTTTC. Amino acid sequence: CASSLGRTNSGANVLTF.

The V and J genes are TRBV9 and TRBJ2-7, with D maybe TRBD2 (5 bases). The germline CDR1 and CDR2 sequences are SGDLS and YYNGEE. The V end lost 0 bases, the J end lost 2 bases, and 12 bases lay between the germline ends. This CDR3 spans 15 amino acids. The CDR3 coding sequence is TGTGCCAGCAGCGTAGTTGAGACGGGGACCTACGAGCAGTACTTC. It yields the protein CASSVVETGTYEQYF.

The rearrangement joins TRBV7-9 to TRBJ2-2; 9 nucleotides match TRBD2. The CDR3 has 19 amino acids. Germline V gene lookup returns CDR1 SEHNR and CDR2 FQNEAQ (reference sequence). Germline trimming cut 1 base from V and 2 bases from J; bases unmatched to any gene: 11. Written as DNA, the CDR3 is TGTGCCAGCAGCTTAGGTGCTAGCGGGACATGGGGAAACACCGGGGAGCTGTTTTTT. This gives the protein CASSLGASGTWGNTGELFF.

In DNA form, the CDR3 reads TGTGCCAGCAGCTCGATAGCGGGAGCGGGTCATAATTACGAGCAGTACTTC. Its protein product is CASSSIAGAGHNYEQYF. The chain has TRBV7-6 and TRBJ2-7; 9 bases are a match to TRBD2. V trimming: 4 bases; J trimming: 4 bases; junction bases outside the gene matches: 14. CDR1 is SGHVS and CDR2 is FNYEAQ in the germline V gene. CDR3 size: 17 residues.

The chain carries TRBV3-1 (or the pseudogene TRBV3-2) and TRBJ1-2; D unclear. Trimming shortened V by 0 bases and J by 5 bases, and 7 bases separated the two germline ends. Germline V gene data show CDR1 as LGHDT and CDR2 as YNNKEL (reference sequence). This CDR3 contains 13 residues. The CDR3 sequence: CASSQEVGYGYTF. CDR3 sequence (DNA): TGTGCCAGCAGCCAAGAGGTGGGTTATGGCTACACCTTC.

This chain links TRBV13 with TRBJ2-1; the match to TRBD2 covers 14 bases. The trim removed 4 bases at V and 15 bases at J, leaving 8 bases unmatched. Germline CDR1 and CDR2: PRHDT and FYEKMQ (reference sequence). The length of the CDR3 is 14 residues. CDR3 DNA sequence: TGTGCCAGCAGCTCAGGACTAGCGGGAGGAATATTGTTCTTC. Amino acid sequence: CASSSGLAGGILFF.

This clone was recorded only once. The chain carries TRBV6-2 or TRBV6-3 and TRBJ2-1; 7 bases match TRBD2. CDR1 is MNHEY and CDR2 is SVGEGT in the germline V gene. This CDR3 is built from 19 residues. V lost 4 bases, J lost 4 bases, and 19 bases stayed unmatched. CDR3 residues: CASSLNLRLAHKKYNEQFF. CDR3 nucleotides: TGTGCCAGCAGTTTAAACCTTAGACTAGCCCACAAAAAATACAATGAGCAGTTCTTC.

V and J are TRBV27 and TRBJ1-1; D perhaps matches TRBD1 (6 bases). V shed 8 bases and J shed 0 bases, with 16 bases lying between them. The CDR3 is 15 residues long. The germline gives CDR1 MNHEY, CDR2 SMNVEV (reference sequence). In nucleotides, the CDR3 is TGTGCCAGCCGCCGGCACAGGGTATTGAACACTGAAGCTTTCTTT. This sequence encodes CASRRHRVLNTEAFF.

J is TRBJ1-2 and V is TRBV5-1, with D possibly being TRBD1 (6 bases). The germline V gene has CDR1 SGHRS and CDR2 YFSETQ. The CDR3 extends over 15 amino acids. V shed 3 bases and J shed 5 bases, with 17 bases lying between them. The DNA of the CDR3 is TGCGCCAGCAGCTGGGACGATACAGGGCGATATGGCTACACCTTC. Its translation: CASSWDDTGRYGYTF.

The chain is built from TRBV5-1 and TRBJ2-7; perhaps TRBD2 as D (6 bases). This CDR3 has 14 amino acids. Germline CDR1 reads SGHRS; CDR2 reads YFSETQ. Trimming cost V 4 bases and J 3 bases, with 14 bases left between them. The CDR3 coding sequence is TGCGCCAGCAGCGCCTATAGCGGTCTCTACGAGCAGTACTTC. Its protein is CASSAYSGLYEQYF.